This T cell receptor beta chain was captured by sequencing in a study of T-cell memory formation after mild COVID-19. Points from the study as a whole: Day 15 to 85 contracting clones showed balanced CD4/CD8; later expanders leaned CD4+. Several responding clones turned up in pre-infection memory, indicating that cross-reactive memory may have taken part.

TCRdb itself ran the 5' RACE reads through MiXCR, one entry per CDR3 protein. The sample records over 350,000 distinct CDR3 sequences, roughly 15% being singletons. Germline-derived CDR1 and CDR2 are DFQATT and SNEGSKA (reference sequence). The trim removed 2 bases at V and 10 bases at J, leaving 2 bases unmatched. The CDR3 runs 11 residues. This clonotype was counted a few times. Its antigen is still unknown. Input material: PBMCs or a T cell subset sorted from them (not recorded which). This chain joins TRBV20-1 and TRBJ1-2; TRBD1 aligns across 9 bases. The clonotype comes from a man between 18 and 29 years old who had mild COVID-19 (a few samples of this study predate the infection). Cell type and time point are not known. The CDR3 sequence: CSARTGGDYTF. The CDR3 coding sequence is TGCAGTGCTAGAACAGGGGGCGACTACACCTTC.